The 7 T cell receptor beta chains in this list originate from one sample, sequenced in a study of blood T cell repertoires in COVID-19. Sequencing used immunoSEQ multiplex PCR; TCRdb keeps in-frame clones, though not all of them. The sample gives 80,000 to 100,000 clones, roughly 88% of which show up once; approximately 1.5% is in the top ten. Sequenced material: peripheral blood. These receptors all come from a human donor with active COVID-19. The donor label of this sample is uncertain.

CDR3: CASSQGAPGEQFF. CDR3 nucleotides: TGTGCCAGCAGCCAAGGGGCCCCCGGTGAGCAGTTCTTC. The chain is built from TRBV3-1 (or the pseudogene TRBV3-2) and TRBJ2-1, with D unresolved. Germline values: CDR1 LGHDT, CDR2 YNNKEL (reference sequence). The V end lost 1 base, the J end lost 9 bases, and 10 bases lay between the germline ends. This CDR3 comprises 13 residues.

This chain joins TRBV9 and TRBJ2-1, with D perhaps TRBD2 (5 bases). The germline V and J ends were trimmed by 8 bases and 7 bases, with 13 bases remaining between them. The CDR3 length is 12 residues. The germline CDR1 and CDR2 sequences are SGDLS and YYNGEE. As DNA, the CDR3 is TGTGCCAGTTCGATGAGGGTAAATGAGCAGTTCTTC. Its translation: CASSMRVNEQFF.

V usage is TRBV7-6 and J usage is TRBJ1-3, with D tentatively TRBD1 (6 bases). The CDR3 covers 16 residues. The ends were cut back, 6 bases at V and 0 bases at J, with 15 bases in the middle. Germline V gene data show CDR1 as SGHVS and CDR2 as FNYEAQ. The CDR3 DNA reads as TGTGCCAGCAGTTCACCAGGGGATAACTCTGGAAACACCATATATTTT. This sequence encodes CASSSPGDNSGNTIYF. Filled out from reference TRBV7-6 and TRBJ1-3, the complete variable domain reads GAGVSQSPRYKVTKRGQDVALRCDPISGHVSLYWYRQALGQGPEFLTYFNYEAQQDKSGLPNDRFSAERPEGSISTLTIQRTEQRDSAMYRCASSSPGDNSGNTIYFGEGSWLTVV.

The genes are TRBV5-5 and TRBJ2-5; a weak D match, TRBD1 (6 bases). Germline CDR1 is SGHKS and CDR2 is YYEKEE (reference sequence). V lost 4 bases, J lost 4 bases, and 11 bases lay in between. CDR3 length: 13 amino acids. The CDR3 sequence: CASSLGQRETQYF. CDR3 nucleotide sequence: TGTGCCAGCAGCCTTGGACAGCGAGAGACCCAGTACTTC.

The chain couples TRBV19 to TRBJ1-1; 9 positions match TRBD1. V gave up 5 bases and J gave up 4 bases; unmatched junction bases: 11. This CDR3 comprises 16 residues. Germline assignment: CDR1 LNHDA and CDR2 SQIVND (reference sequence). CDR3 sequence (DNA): TGTGCCAGTAGTGCACAGGGGGCAGGGGGTAGCACTGAAGCTTTCTTT. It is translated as CASSAQGAGGSTEAFF.

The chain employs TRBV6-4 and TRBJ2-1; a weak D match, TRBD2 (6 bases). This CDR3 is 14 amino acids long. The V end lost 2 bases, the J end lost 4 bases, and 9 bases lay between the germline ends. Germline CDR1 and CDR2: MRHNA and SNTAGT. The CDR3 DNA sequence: TGTGCCAGCAGTGACAGTGGGGGGTACAATGAGCAGTTCTTC. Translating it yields CASSDSGGYNEQFF.

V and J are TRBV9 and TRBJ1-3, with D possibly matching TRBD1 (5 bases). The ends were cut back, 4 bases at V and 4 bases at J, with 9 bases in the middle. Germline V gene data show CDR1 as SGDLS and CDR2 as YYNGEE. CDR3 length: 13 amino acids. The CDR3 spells CASSPRVGNTIYF. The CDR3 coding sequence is TGTGCCAGCAGCCCCAGGGTGGGAAACACCATATATTTT.